These T cell receptor beta chains were read from a single sample in a study of blood T cells in healthy people across ages. TCRdb called the 5' RACE reads again in MiXCR, with one record for every CDR3 protein. The table lists 1.5 million to 2 million distinct CDR3 sequences, about 50% of them singletons. Material for sequencing was blood. Receptors originate from a woman aged 35 to 49 in good health. Each CDR3 is given without its conserved first and last residue.

j_gene	v_gene	CDR3aa
-	TRBV4-1	ASSQGQGPNSYEQY
-	TRBV15	ATSRTLQAGYQETQY
-	TRBV28	ASSLGGGRGEQY
TRBJ2-4	TRBV2	ASSGSGDLAKNIQY
TRBJ2-5	TRBV6-5	ASSVLGGLRETQY
TRBJ2-5	TRBV5-1	ASSSGTGHQETQY
TRBJ2-7	TRBV6-1	ASSEIAGLSYEQY
TRBJ2-3	TRBV4-3	ASSQEISGVHTDTQY
TRBJ1-2	TRBV6-6	ASSYGPSGGTYGYT
TRBJ1-2	TRBV2	ASSVPGSTYGYT
TRBJ1-4	TRBV5-6	ASSWGTGDEKLF
TRBJ2-1	TRBV7-2	VSSSGGATYNEQF
TRBJ2-1	TRBV6-2/TRBV6-3	ASSPLAGQGAYNEQF
TRBJ2-7	TRBV5-6	ASSLDVAAYEQY
TRBJ2-1	TRBV5-1	ASDWAGGSYNEQF
TRBJ1-2	TRBV4-2	ASSQDRGGAVYGYT
TRBJ2-1	TRBV25-1	ASSEEGGVYNEQF
TRBJ2-3	TRBV5-1	ASSLMTGWSTDTQY
TRBJ2-7	TRBV11-1	ASSIGLAEIYEQY
TRBJ2-1	TRBV28	ASSPIRGPRDEQF
TRBJ2-7	TRBV18	TSSPQGAAYEQY
TRBJ2-7	TRBV6-5	ASSYRAGTGGLSYEQY
TRBJ2-5	TRBV20-1	SATGTRVGGETQY
-	TRBV3-1	ASSQGQQGSGEQY
TRBJ2-1	TRBV6-2/TRBV6-3	ASSPWTRSYNEQF
-	TRBV20-1	SARAWGQGTEQY
TRBJ2-1	TRBV10-3	AISESMTSGGYNEQF
TRBJ2-3	TRBV14	ASSQDRGSADTQY
TRBJ2-3	TRBV4-1	ASSAQLAGGITDTQY
TRBJ2-1	TRBV7-3	ASSPGVGPKF
-	TRBV29-1	SVGWGTSYEQY
TRBJ2-1	TRBV12-3/TRBV12-4	ASSLGVWQF
TRBJ2-3	TRBV2	ARQGTSTDTQY
TRBJ1-5	TRBV2	ASTDRVRGNQSQH
-	TRBV15	ATGERLAGNNEQY
TRBJ1-6	TRBV9	ASSVDVQNNSPLH
TRBJ2-7	TRBV27	ASSLSSGTEQY
TRBJ1-1	TRBV12-3/TRBV12-4	ASSSNPGEAF
TRBJ2-3	TRBV21-1	ASSKAGGPQSTDTQY
TRBJ2-4	TRBV6-2/TRBV6-3	ASSYPGGRENIQY
TRBJ1-2	TRBV7-2	ASSLDGTSGGYT
TRBJ2-3	TRBV7-6	ASSLASFPQGEGATTDTQY
TRBJ2-5	TRBV6-5	ASSTTSGKEVQY
TRBJ2-6	TRBV7-2	ASSLLRERSSGANVLT
TRBJ1-2	TRBV9	ASSPQGTGGDGYT